These 10 T cell receptor beta chains came from one sample sequenced in a study of T cells in Graves' hyperthyroidism and ophthalmopathy. From RNA transcripts, TCR beta CDR3 regions were amplified. In the first-round RT-PCR of the TCR CDR3, the HTBI primer set was used. MiXCR, run by TCRdb on the multiplex PCR reads, gives a single entry per CDR3 protein. This table holds over 250,000 distinct CDR3 sequences, roughly an eighth found once. The sequencing sample was made of blood. Receptors originate from a woman aged 40 to 50 with Graves' ophthalmopathy.

This clonotype was observed many times. This rearrangement joins TRBV20-1 to TRBJ2-7; 11 nucleotides line up with TRBD1. Germline loops: CDR1 DFQATT, CDR2 SNEGSKA (reference sequence). This CDR3 region has 13 residues. V was clipped by 7 bases and J by 4 bases; unmatched bases: 6. This CDR3 reads CSVGDRGIYEQYF. The CDR3 nucleotides read TGCAGTGTTGGGGACAGGGGGATATACGAGCAGTACTTC.

This clonotype was seen at least ten times. The gene calls are TRBV6-1 and TRBJ1-1; tentatively, D is TRBD1 (6 bases). Germline assignment: CDR1 MNHNS and CDR2 SASEGT. V shed 5 bases and J shed 10 bases, with 11 bases lying between them. The CDR3 is made up of 11 amino acids. The CDR3 DNA follows: TGTGCCAGCAGTACAGGGCTTAGAGCTTTCTTT. Its translation: CASSTGLRAFF.

This clonotype has ten or more counts. This chain uses TRBV16 with TRBJ1-1; D ambiguous. The V gene lost 2 bases and the J gene lost 5 bases, with 12 bases spanning the gap. Germline V gene data show CDR1 as KGHSY and CDR2 as FQNENV. CDR3 length equals 14 residues. CDR3 protein: CASSQMVGWTEAFF. The CDR3 bases are TGTGCCAGCAGCCAAATGGTGGGGTGGACTGAAGCTTTCTTT.

This clonotype was seen a handful of times. CDR3 region: CASSLASGSIYEQFF. Here the CDR3 DNA reads TGTGCCAGCAGCTTAGCTAGCGGGTCTATCTATGAGCAGTTCTTC. V gene TRBV7-2 combines with J gene TRBJ2-1; 7 bases map to TRBD2. The ends lost 0 bases at V and 8 bases at J; junction bases unmatched: 7. The CDR3 has 15 amino acids. CDR1 and CDR2 (germline): SGHTA, FQGNSA.

This clonotype showed up many times. The chain combines TRBV12-3 or TRBV12-4 with TRBJ1-5; a weak D match, TRBD1 (5 bases). This CDR3 has 17 amino acids. V was trimmed by 2 bases and J by 2 bases, leaving 16 bases between them. CDR3 amino acids: CASSLSQGSWGNQPQHF. CDR3 in DNA: TGTGCCAGCAGTTTATCCCAGGGCTCGTGGGGCAATCAGCCCCAGCATTTT.

This clonotype was recorded at least ten times. The rearrangement uses TRBV27 and TRBJ2-5, with D perhaps being TRBD1 or TRBD2 (6 bases each). There are 13 residues in the CDR3. From germline, CDR1 is MNHEY and CDR2 SMNVEV (reference sequence). V was trimmed by 8 bases and J by 7 bases, leaving 17 bases between them. The CDR3 DNA reads TGTGCCAGCGGAATGCTTGGAGGGGGGACCCAGTACTTC. This encodes CASGMLGGGTQYF.

V gene TRBV20-1 combines with J gene TRBJ1-2; 11 nucleotides match TRBD1. Germline trimming cut 0 bases from V and 4 bases from J; bases unmatched to any gene: 19. CDR3 size: 20 residues. Germline V gene lookup returns CDR1 DFQATT and CDR2 SNEGSKA (reference sequence). The CDR3 region is CSARDRTGGASPEPSYGYTF. CDR3 sequence (DNA): TGCAGTGCTAGAGATCGGACAGGGGGCGCGTCCCCGGAGCCCAGCTATGGCTACACCTTC.

This clonotype was observed a handful of times. The chain recombines TRBV2 with TRBJ2-7, with a possible D match to TRBD2 (6 bases). CDR1 SNHLY and CDR2 FYNNEI come from the germline V gene. The CDR3 length is 13 residues. The V and J ends lost 10 bases and 6 bases respectively, with 19 bases between them. CDR3 DNA sequence: TGTGCCAACGGGGAGTCGGGGGTAAGCGAGCAGTACTTC. It translates to CANGESGVSEQYF. Full variable domain (missing parts from reference TRBV2 and TRBJ2-7): EPEVTQTPSHQVTQMGQEVILRCVPISNHLYFYWYRQILGQKVEFLVSFYNNEISEKSEIFDDQFSVERPDGSNFTLKIRSTKLEDSAMYFCANGESGVSEQYFGPGTRLTVT.

This clonotype was seen a few times. The rearrangement uses TRBV6-4 and TRBJ1-6; no reliable D call. Trimming took off 2 bases at V and 6 bases at J, with 8 bases between the two ends. Germline V gene sequence: CDR1 MRHNA, CDR2 SNTAGT. This CDR3 spans 14 amino acids. CDR3 sequence reads: CASSDGRPNSPLHF. The CDR3 nucleotides are TGTGCCAGCAGTGACGGCAGACCTAATTCACCCCTCCACTTT.

This clonotype appeared once. The chain recombines TRBV5-6 with TRBJ1-1; 11 bases map to TRBD1. CDR1 and CDR2 from the germline V gene are SGHDT and YYEEEE. The CDR3 has 15 residues. With V trimmed by 7 bases and J by 6 bases, 11 bases remained unmatched. DNA of the CDR3: TGTGCCAGCTCACTCCGGGACAGGGGGACGGCTGAAGCTTTCTTT. It is translated as CASSLRDRGTAEAFF.